Following are 11 T cell receptor beta chains from one sample sequenced in a study of monozygotic twins with cystic fibrosis. Assay used: immunoSEQ multiplex PCR; TCRdb lists only in-frame clones, some missing. The data contain 15,000 to 20,000 clones, around 97% of them seen just once; the ten biggest clones take up 0.6% to 0.7%. The source material was blood. All receptors come from a girl aged 2-9 years with cystic fibrosis.

The chain has TRBV9 and TRBJ1-4; D unresolved. With 0 bases removed from V and 2 bases from J, the gap between germline ends came to 5 bases. The CDR3 spans 14 residues. Germline V gives CDR1 SGDLS, CDR2 YYNGEE. CDR3 residues: CASSVGQTNEKLFF. The CDR3 nucleotides are TGTGCCAGCAGCGTAGGTCAGACTAATGAAAAACTGTTTTTT.

V usage is TRBV5-6 and J usage is TRBJ2-1, with TRBD2 matching 7 bases. J lost 1 base, V lost 1 base, and 5 bases had no gene match. The CDR3 has 16 residues. CDR1 SGHDT and CDR2 YYEEEE come from the germline V gene. The CDR3 reads CASSLKAGFSYNEQFF. DNA for the CDR3: TGTGCCAGCAGCTTGAAAGCGGGGTTTTCCTACAATGAGCAGTTCTTC.

The gene calls are TRBV5-1 and TRBJ2-2, with D tentatively TRBD2 (5 bases). V was cut by 5 bases and J by 4 bases, with 18 bases left in between. CDR3 size: 16 residues. Germline values: CDR1 SGHRS, CDR2 YFSETQ. CDR3 nucleotide sequence: TGCGCCAGCAGTCGGACCGGAGGCTCTAGCACCGGGGAGCTGTTTTTT. The encoded protein is CASSRTGGSSTGELFF.

The chain employs TRBV5-4 and TRBJ2-7; 7 bases are shared with TRBD1. The V gene end was trimmed by 4 bases and the J gene end by 3 bases; junction bases not matched to a gene: 7. The V gene's germline CDR1 is SGHNT and CDR2 YYREEE (reference sequence). The CDR3 runs to 14 residues. For the CDR3, the DNA is TGTGCCAGCAGCAGCGCCGACAGGGACTACGAGCAGTACTTC. Encoded protein: CASSSADRDYEQYF.

The J gene is TRBJ1-1, the V gene TRBV6-5; D is undetermined. This CDR3 comprises 14 residues. From germline, CDR1 is MNHEY and CDR2 SVGAGI. V gave up 7 bases and J gave up 0 bases, with 12 bases separating them. The CDR3 coding sequence is TGTGCCAGCAACTGGGCAGGTATGAACACTGAAGCTTTCTTT. This encodes CASNWAGMNTEAFF.

The genes are TRBV5-5 and TRBJ1-5, with D tentatively TRBD1 (6 bases). Trimming pared 6 bases from V and 0 bases from J, leaving 16 bases between. The CDR3 spans 16 residues. Per germline, CDR1 SGHKS and CDR2 YYEKEE (reference sequence). CDR3 nucleotide sequence: TGTGCCAGCAACGGTGGGGGACACCATAGCAATCAGCCCCAGCATTTT. Protein product: CASNGGGHHSNQPQHF.

V usage is TRBV12-5 and J usage is TRBJ1-5, with D tentatively TRBD1 (5 bases). Trimming removed 7 bases from V and 2 bases from J, with 15 bases in between. The CDR3 totals 15 residues. Looked up from germline, CDR1 is LGHNT and CDR2 is FRNRAP. The CDR3 protein is CASASCGGGNQPQHF. For the CDR3, the DNA is TGTGCTAGTGCATCATGTGGGGGAGGCAATCAGCCCCAGCATTTT.

This chain links TRBV14 with TRBJ2-2, with D hard to call. V shed 1 base and J shed 6 bases, with 6 bases lying between them. The CDR3 runs to 13 residues. Germline CDR1 and CDR2: SGHDN and FVKESK. The CDR3 loop reads CASSQGTSGELFF. The CDR3 coding sequence is TGTGCCAGCAGCCAAGGTACATCCGGGGAGCTGTTTTTT.

This chain joins TRBV5-4 and TRBJ1-4; D unclear. Germline V gene lookup returns CDR1 SGHNT and CDR2 YYREEE (reference sequence). The V and J ends lost 0 bases and 8 bases respectively, with 5 bases between them. The CDR3 is made up of 12 amino acids. Here the CDR3 reads CASSLVGEKLFF. The DNA for the CDR3 is TGTGCCAGCAGCTTGGTTGGGGAAAAACTGTTTTTT.

The V call is TRBV5-5, the J call TRBJ2-3; D unresolved. The V and J ends lost 1 base and 5 bases respectively, with 5 bases between them. Germline V gene data show CDR1 as SGHKS and CDR2 as YYEKEE (reference sequence). The CDR3 consists of 12 residues. The CDR3 DNA is TGTGCCAGCAGCTTGCTGTTAGATACGCAGTATTTT. Translated: CASSLLLDTQYF.

This chain links TRBV29-1 with TRBJ1-2, with 8 bases that match TRBD1. Germline CDR1 reads SQVTM; CDR2 reads ANQGSEA. Trimming removed 6 bases from V and 2 bases from J; junction bases left unmatched: 8. The CDR3 is made up of 14 amino acids. In DNA, the CDR3 is TGCAGCGTCCCAGGGGGCAGTAGGAACTATGGCTACACCTTC. Protein sequence: CSVPGGSRNYGYTF.